This T cell receptor beta chain was sequenced for a study of T cell responses to AZD1222 COVID-19 vaccine. TCRdb keeps only in-frame clones here, not all; method: immunoSEQ multiplex PCR. Among 90,000 to 120,000 clones listed, approximately 86% were seen once. Germline-derived CDR1 and CDR2 are SNHLY and FYNNEI. V was pared by 4 bases and J by 2 bases, with 2 bases of the junction left unmatched. The CDR3 loop spans 14 amino acids. This sequence was found in an adult in good health. The V and J genes are TRBV2 and TRBJ2-7; 10 bases line up with TRBD2. The specimen was peripheral blood, collected on day 0 of AZD1222 vaccination. Here the CDR3 reads CASSGLAGTYEQYF. DNA of the CDR3: TGTGCCAGCAGTGGACTAGCGGGTACCTACGAGCAGTACTTC. Full variable domain (rest looked up from reference TRBV2 and TRBJ2-7): EPEVTQTPSHQVTQMGQEVILRCVPISNHLYFYWYRQILGQKVEFLVSFYNNEISEKSEIFDDQFSVERPDGSNFTLKIRSTKLEDSAMYFCASSGLAGTYEQYFGPGTRLTVT.